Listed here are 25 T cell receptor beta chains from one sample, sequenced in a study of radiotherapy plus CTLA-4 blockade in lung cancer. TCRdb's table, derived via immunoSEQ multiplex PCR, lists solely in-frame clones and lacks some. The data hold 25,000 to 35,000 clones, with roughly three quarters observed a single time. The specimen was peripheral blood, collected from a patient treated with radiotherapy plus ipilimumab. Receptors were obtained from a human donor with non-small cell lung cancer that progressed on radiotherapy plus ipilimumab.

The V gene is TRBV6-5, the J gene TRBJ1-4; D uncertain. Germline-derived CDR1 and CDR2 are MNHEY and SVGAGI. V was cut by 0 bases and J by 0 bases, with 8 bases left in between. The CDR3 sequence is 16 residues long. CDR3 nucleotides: TGTGCCAGCAGTTACTCGATCCCTGCAACTAATGAAAAACTGTTTTTT. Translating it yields CASSYSIPATNEKLFF.

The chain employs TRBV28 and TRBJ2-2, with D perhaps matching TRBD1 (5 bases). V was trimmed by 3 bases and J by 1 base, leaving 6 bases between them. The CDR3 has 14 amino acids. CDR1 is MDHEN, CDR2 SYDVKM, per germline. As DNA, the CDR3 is TGTGCCAGCAGTTTGGGGCAGAACACCGGGGAGCTGTTTTTT. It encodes CASSLGQNTGELFF. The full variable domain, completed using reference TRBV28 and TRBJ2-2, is DVKVTQSSRYLVKRTGEKVFLECVQDMDHENMFWYRQDPGLGLRLIYFSYDVKMKEKGDIPEGYSVSREKKERFSLILESASTNQTSMYLCASSLGQNTGELFFGEGSRLTVL.

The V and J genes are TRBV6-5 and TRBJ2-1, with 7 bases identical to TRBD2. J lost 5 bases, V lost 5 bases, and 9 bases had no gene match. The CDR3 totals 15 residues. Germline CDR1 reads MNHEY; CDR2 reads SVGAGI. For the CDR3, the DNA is TGTGCCAGCAGTCAGCCCGGGGGGAATCACAATGAGCAGTTCTTC. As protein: CASSQPGGNHNEQFF.

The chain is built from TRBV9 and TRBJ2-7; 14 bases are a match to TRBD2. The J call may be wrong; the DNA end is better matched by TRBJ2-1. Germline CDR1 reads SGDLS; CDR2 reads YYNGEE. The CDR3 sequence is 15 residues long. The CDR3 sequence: CASSIGTSGGNEQFF. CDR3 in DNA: TGTGCCAGCAGCATCGGGACTAGCGGGGGCAATGAGCAGTTCTTC.

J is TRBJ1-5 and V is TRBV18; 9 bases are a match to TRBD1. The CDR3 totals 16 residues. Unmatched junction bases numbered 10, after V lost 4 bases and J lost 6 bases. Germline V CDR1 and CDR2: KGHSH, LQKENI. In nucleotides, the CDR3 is TGTGCCAGCTCACAAACCGGGACAGGGCAGCCTCAGCCCCAGCATTTT. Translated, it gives CASSQTGTGQPQPQHF.

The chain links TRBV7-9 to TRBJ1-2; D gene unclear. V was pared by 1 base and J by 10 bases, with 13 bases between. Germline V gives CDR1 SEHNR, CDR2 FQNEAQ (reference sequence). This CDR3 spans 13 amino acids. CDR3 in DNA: TGTGCCAGCAGCTTAGGTGGAGTAGGGTCCTACACCTTC. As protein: CASSLGGVGSYTF.

CDR3 region: CSVEGYGETQYF. CDR3 coding DNA: TGCAGCGTTGAGGGGTACGGAGAGACCCAGTACTTC. The chain couples TRBV29-1 to TRBJ2-5; D call uncertain. The CDR3 is 12 residues long. V dropped 3 bases and J dropped 4 bases, with 9 bases sitting between them. Germline assignment: CDR1 SQVTM and CDR2 ANQGSEA.

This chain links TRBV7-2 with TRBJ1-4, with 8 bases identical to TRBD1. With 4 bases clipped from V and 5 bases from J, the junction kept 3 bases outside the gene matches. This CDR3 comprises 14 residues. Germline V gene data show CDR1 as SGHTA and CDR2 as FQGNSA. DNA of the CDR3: TGTGCCAGCAGCTCCCGGACAGGGAATGAAAAACTGTTTTTT. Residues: CASSSRTGNEKLFF.

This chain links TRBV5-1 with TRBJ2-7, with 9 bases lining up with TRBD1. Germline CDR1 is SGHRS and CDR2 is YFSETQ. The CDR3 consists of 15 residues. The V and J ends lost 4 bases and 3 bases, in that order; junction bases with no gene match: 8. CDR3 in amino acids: CASSGGGTGLYEQYF. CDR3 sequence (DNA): TGCGCCAGCAGCGGGGGCGGGACAGGGCTCTACGAGCAGTACTTC.

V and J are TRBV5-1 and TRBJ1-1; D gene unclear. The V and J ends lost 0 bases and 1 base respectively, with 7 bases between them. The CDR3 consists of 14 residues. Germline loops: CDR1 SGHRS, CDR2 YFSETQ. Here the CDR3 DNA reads TGCGCCAGCAGCTTGGACTCGTGGAACACTGAAGCTTTCTTT. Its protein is CASSLDSWNTEAFF.

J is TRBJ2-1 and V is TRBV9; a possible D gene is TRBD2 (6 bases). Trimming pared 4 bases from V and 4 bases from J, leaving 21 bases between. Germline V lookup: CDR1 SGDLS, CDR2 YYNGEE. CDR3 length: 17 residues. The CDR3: CASSFGGGMPSYNEQFF. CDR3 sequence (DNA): TGTGCCAGCAGCTTTGGGGGAGGAATGCCCTCATACAATGAGCAGTTCTTC.

The CDR3 loop is CASSLVVGANTEAFF. The DNA of the CDR3 is TGTGCCAGCAGCTTAGTAGTAGGGGCGAACACTGAAGCTTTCTTT. The V call is TRBV7-9, the J call TRBJ1-1, with a possible D match to TRBD1 (5 bases). Per germline, CDR1 SEHNR and CDR2 FQNEAQ (reference sequence). This CDR3 is built from 15 residues. Trimming cost V 1 base and J 1 base, with 10 bases left between them.

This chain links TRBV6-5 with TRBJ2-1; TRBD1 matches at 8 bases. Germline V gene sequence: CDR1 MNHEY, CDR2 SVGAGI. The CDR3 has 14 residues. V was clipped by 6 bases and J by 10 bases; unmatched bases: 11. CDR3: CASSTIGQGVEQFF. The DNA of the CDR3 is TGTGCCAGCAGCACTATAGGACAGGGAGTAGAGCAGTTCTTC.

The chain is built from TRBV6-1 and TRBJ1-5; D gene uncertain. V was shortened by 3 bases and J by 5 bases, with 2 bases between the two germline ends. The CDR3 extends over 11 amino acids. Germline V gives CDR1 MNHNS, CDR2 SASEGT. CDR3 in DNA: TGTGCCAGCAGTGAGGATCAGCCCCAGCATTTT. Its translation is CASSEDQPQHF.

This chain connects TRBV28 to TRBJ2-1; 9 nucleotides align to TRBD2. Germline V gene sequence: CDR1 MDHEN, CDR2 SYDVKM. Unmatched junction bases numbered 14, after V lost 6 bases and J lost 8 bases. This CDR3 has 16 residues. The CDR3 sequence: CASRPSGGRAGYEQFF. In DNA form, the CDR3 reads TGTGCCAGCAGACCCAGCGGCGGGAGGGCCGGCTATGAGCAGTTCTTC.

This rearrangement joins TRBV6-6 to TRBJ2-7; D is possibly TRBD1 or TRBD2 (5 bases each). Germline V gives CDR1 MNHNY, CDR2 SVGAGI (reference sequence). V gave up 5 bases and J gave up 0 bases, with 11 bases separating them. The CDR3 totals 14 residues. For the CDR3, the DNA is TGTGCCAGCAGTCACGGGACGGTCTCCTACGAGCAGTACTTC. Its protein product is CASSHGTVSYEQYF.

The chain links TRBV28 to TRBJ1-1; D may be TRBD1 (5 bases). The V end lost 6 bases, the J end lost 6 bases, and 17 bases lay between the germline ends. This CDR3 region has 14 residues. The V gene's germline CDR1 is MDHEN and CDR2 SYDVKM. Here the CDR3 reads CASSLLGGQAEAFF. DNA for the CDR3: TGTGCCAGCAGCCTCCTGGGGGGTCAGGCTGAAGCTTTCTTT.

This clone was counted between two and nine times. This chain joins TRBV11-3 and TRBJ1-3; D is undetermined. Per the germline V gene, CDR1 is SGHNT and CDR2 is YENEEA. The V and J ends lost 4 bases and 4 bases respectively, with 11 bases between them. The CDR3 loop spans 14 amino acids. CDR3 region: CASSSSYRGNTIYF. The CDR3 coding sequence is TGTGCCAGCAGCTCTTCGTACCGAGGAAACACCATATATTTT.

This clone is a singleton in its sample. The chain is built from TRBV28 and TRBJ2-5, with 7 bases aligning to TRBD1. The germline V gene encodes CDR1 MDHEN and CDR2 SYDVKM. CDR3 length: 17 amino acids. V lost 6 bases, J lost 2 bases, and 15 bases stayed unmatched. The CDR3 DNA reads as TGTGCCAGCAGCTCCATCGGGATGCCGGGACAGCAAGAGACCCAGTACTTC. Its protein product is CASSSIGMPGQQETQYF.

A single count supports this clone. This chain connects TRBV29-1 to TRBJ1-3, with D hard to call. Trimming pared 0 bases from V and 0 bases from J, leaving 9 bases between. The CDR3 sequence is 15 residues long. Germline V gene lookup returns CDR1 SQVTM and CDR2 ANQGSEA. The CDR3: CSVEDKRTSGNTIYF. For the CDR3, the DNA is TGCAGCGTTGAAGACAAAAGGACCTCTGGAAACACCATATATTTT.

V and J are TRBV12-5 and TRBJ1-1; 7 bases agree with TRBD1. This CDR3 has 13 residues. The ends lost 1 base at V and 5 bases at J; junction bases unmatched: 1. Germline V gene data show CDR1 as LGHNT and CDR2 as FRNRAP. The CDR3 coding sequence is TGTGCTAGTGGTTTGGAACAGGGGACTGAAGCTTTCTTT. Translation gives CASGLEQGTEAFF.

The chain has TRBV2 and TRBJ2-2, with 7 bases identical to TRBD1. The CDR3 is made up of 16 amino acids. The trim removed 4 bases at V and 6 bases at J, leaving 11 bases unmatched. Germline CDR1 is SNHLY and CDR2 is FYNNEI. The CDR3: CASSAGRGLGAGELFF. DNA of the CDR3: TGTGCCAGCAGTGCGGGAAGGGGGCTCGGCGCCGGGGAGCTGTTTTTT.

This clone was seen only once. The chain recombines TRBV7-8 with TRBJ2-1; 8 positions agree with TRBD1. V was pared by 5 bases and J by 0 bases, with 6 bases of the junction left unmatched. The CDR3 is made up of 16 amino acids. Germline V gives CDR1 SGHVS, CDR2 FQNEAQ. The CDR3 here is CASSKRTGSSYNEQFF. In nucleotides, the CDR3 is TGTGCCAGCAGCAAAAGGACAGGGAGCTCCTACAATGAGCAGTTCTTC.

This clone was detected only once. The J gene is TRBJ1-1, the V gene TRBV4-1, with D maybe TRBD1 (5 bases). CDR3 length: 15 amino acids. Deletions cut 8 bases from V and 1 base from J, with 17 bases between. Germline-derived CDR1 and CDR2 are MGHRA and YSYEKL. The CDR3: CASGLGQGSNTEAFF. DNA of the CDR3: TGCGCCAGCGGGCTAGGGCAGGGCTCGAACACTGAAGCTTTCTTT.

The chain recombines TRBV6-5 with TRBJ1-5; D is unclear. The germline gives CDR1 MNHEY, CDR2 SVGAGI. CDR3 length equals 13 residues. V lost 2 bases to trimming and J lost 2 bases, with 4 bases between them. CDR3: CASSYGGNQPQHF. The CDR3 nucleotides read TGTGCCAGCAGTTACGGGGGCAATCAGCCCCAGCATTTT.